This T cell receptor beta chain was recorded in a study of control samples from healthy donors and cancer patients. Germline CDR1 reads MNHEY; CDR2 reads SMNVEV (reference sequence). The CDR3 contains 15 residues. The V end lost 2 bases, the J end lost 6 bases, and 17 bases lay between the germline ends. The data were produced by immunoSEQ multiplex PCR, yet TCRdb's version contains in-frame clones alone and is incomplete. The data show about 150,000 clones, 70% to 90% seen once. This TCR came from a man aged 18 to 29 in good health. This chain connects TRBV27 to TRBJ2-7; no definite D call. The sequencing sample was made of blood. In nucleotides, the CDR3 is TGTGCCAGCAGTTTAGTGGGCCCGCTTACCCCCGAGCAGTACTTC. This sequence encodes CASSLVGPLTPEQYF.